The source of this TCR beta chain is a study of monozygotic twins with cystic fibrosis. V shed 5 bases, J shed 1 base, and the junction held 4 bases outside the gene matches. This CDR3 has 14 residues. CDR1 is LGHNA, CDR2 YSLEER, per germline. Only in-frame clones appear in the TCRdb table, and some are missing; sequencing was by immunoSEQ multiplex PCR. The sample carries approximately 21,000 clones, just under 90% recorded once. The sequenced sample consisted of blood. The clonotype comes from a woman aged 25 to 39 with cystic fibrosis. The chain is built from TRBV4-3 and TRBJ1-1; 7 positions agree with TRBD1. DNA of the CDR3: TGCGCCAGCAGCTATGGGGACAGGAACACTGAAGCTTTCTTT. It translates to CASSYGDRNTEAFF.